This T cell receptor (gamma chain) comes out of a study of Vδ1+ human thymocytes. Points on this clone: The antigen is undetermined.

Study results and caveats: Thymic TRG and TRD repertoires appeared highly polyclonal, with Gaussian CDR3 length distributions. Many TRG clonotypes were shared between donors; TRD repertoires were essentially private.

Sorted Vdelta1+ thymocytes were about 98% to 99.6% pure. Sequences come from RNA converted to cDNA by reverse transcription. Multiplex PCR used pooled V-gene forward primers and a constant-region reverse primer to amplify CDR3s. TCRdb redid the clone calls on the multiplex PCR reads with CATT. This table has approximately 25,000 gamma-chain clones, around 20% appearing once. Looked up from germline, CDR1 is EGSNGY and CDR2 is YDSYNSKV. The CDR3 spans 14 residues. With 0 bases clipped from V and 5 bases from J, the junction kept 7 bases outside the gene matches. This chain links TRGV2 with TRGJ1 or TRGJ2. The TCR sequence derives from a boy under two years old who had congenital heart surgery. Sample: Vdelta1+ gamma-delta thymocytes from the thymus. As to subset: FACS-sorted CD3+ TCRalphabeta- TCRVdelta1+ TCRVdelta2- thymocytes. The CDR3 is CATWDGQFDYKKLF. The CDR3 nucleotides are TGTGCCACCTGGGACGGGCAGTTCGATTATAAGAAACTCTTT.